Listed here are 21 T cell receptor beta chains from one sample, sequenced in a study of T cells in Graves' hyperthyroidism and ophthalmopathy (dated by TCRdb to the late 2010s). The library was produced with multiplex PCR. The data were produced on an Illumina HiSeq 2000. Amplification of TCR beta CDR3 regions was carried out from RNA transcripts. The first round of RT-PCR for the TCR CDR3 was performed with the HTBI primer set and the Qiagen OneStep RT-PCR kit. TCRdb applied fastp at Q25 and MiXCR to the public reads, then kept only in-frame beta chains. Here each entry gathers all rows of one CDR3 protein and keeps the most common genes and DNA. This sample holds 500,000 to 750,000 distinct CDR3 sequences; approximately 14% were observed only once. In total, the top ten clones hold less than 9.5% of the sample. Sequenced material: blood. The receptors originated from a woman aged 25 to 45 with Graves' hyperthyroidism.

The chain joins TRBV6-1 to TRBJ2-3, with D possibly called TRBD1 or TRBD2 (5 bases each). The CDR3 is 14 amino acids. Germline V gives CDR1 MNHNS, CDR2 SASEGT. V gave up 8 bases and J gave up 0 bases, with 12 bases separating them. The CDR3: CASARGTSTDTQYF. DNA of the CDR3: TGTGCCAGCGCGAGGGGTACTAGCACAGATACGCAGTATTTT.

This clonotype has a handful of counts. The chain joins TRBV4-3 to TRBJ2-3; 9 bases match TRBD1. V shed 4 bases, J shed 4 bases, and the junction held 6 bases outside the gene matches. The length of the CDR3 is 15 residues. Germline CDR1 and CDR2: LGHNA and YSLEER. CDR3 protein: CASSPRDRDADTQYF. For the CDR3, the DNA is TGCGCCAGCAGCCCCCGGGACAGGGACGCAGATACGCAGTATTTT.

At least ten counts were recorded for this clonotype. The chain combines TRBV30 with TRBJ1-2, with D tentatively TRBD1 (6 bases). CDR1 is GTSNPN, CDR2 SVGIG, per germline (reference sequence). V lost 3 bases and J 11 bases, leaving 19 bases between the germline ends. The CDR3 is made up of 13 amino acids. CDR3 in amino acids: CAWSADRSESYTF. As DNA, the CDR3 is TGTGCCTGGAGCGCCGACAGGAGCGAGTCTTACACCTTC. Together with reference TRBV30 and TRBJ1-2, the CDR3 gives the full variable domain: SQTIHQWPATLVQPVGSPLSLECTVEGTSNPNLYWYRQAAGRGLQLLFYSVGIGQISSEVPQNLSASRPQDRQFILSSKKLLLSDSGFYLCAWSADRSESYTFGSGTRLTVV.

The chain recombines TRBV30 with TRBJ2-2; D call uncertain. V was clipped by 5 bases and J by 3 bases, with 10 bases between them. CDR3 length equals 13 residues. The germline CDR1 and CDR2 sequences are GTSNPN and SVGIG (reference sequence). CDR3 residues: CAWAASDTGELFF. The CDR3 region has the DNA TGTGCCTGGGCGGCAAGCGACACCGGGGAGCTGTTTTTT. Together with reference TRBV30 and TRBJ2-2, the CDR3 gives the full variable domain: SQTIHQWPATLVQPVGSPLSLECTVEGTSNPNLYWYRQAAGRGLQLLFYSVGIGQISSEVPQNLSASRPQDRQFILSSKKLLLSDSGFYLCAWAASDTGELFFGEGSRLTVL.

This clonotype was detected ten times or more. The rearrangement uses TRBV11-1 and TRBJ2-1; D gene ambiguous. Germline assignment: CDR1 SGHAT and CDR2 FQDESV (reference sequence). The V gene lost 3 bases and the J gene lost 7 bases, with 7 bases spanning the gap. The CDR3 has 12 residues. The CDR3 sequence: CASSFFGNEQFF. DNA of the CDR3: TGTGCCAGCAGCTTTTTCGGTAATGAGCAGTTCTTC.

The chain employs TRBV4-1 and TRBJ1-6; D is uncertain. The CDR3 length is 13 residues. Germline CDR1 MGHRA, CDR2 YSYEKL. Trimming took 2 bases from V and 9 from J, leaving 8 bases between them. CDR3 sequence (DNA): TGCGCCAGCAGCCAACTGATCGTTTCACCCCTCCACTTT. Protein sequence: CASSQLIVSPLHF.

This clonotype was seen a handful of times. V and J are TRBV10-3 and TRBJ2-4, with 9 bases that match TRBD2. With 2 bases clipped from V and 7 bases from J, the junction kept 12 bases outside the gene matches. The CDR3 is 17 amino acids. From germline, CDR1 is ENHRY and CDR2 SYGVKD. This CDR3 is CAISEPGGSGGSNIQYF. The DNA of the CDR3 is TGTGCCATCAGTGAGCCCGGAGGAAGCGGGGGGTCCAACATTCAGTACTTC.

In regard to this clonotype: Given a much more abundant clone one base away, this may be a read error. The chain has TRBV7-3 and TRBJ2-7; D perhaps matches TRBD2 (5 bases). The CDR3 is 12 amino acids. Germline V gives CDR1 SGHTA, CDR2 FQGTGA. The CDR3 nucleotides read TGTGCCAGCAGCCACGCAGAGGGCGAGCGGTACTTC. It yields the protein CASSHAEGERYF.

V usage is TRBV5-1 and J usage is TRBJ2-5; D call uncertain. CDR3 length equals 15 residues. The V and J ends lost 0 bases and 1 base respectively, with 10 bases between them. CDR1 is SGHRS and CDR2 is YFSETQ in the germline V gene. CDR3 loop: CASSLDSLPQETQYF. The DNA for the CDR3 is TGCGCCAGCAGCTTGGACAGTTTACCCCAAGAGACCCAGTACTTC.

The sample holds a few counts of this clonotype. The rearrangement uses TRBV7-3 and TRBJ2-1; TRBD2 agrees at 12 bases. V shed 1 base, J shed 6 bases, and the junction held 4 bases outside the gene matches. Germline V gives CDR1 SGHTA, CDR2 FQGTGA. This CDR3 has 16 residues. The CDR3 DNA reads TGTGCCAGCAGCTTAATCAAACTAGCGGGAGGCAATGAGCAGTTCTTC. Encoded protein: CASSLIKLAGGNEQFF.

The V gene is TRBV6-1, the J gene TRBJ2-3, with 12 bases aligning to TRBD2. V dropped 6 bases and J dropped 6; count of bases not matched to a gene: 10. Germline V gene lookup returns CDR1 MNHNS and CDR2 SASEGT. This CDR3 is built from 16 residues. CDR3: CASSRLAGAPTDTQYF. DNA for the CDR3: TGTGCCAGCAGCCGACTAGCGGGAGCACCCACGGATACGCAGTATTTT.

The chain is built from TRBV19 and TRBJ1-2; 8 nucleotides align to TRBD1. J gave up 8 bases and V 3 bases, and 5 bases lay outside the gene matches. The CDR3 is made up of 13 amino acids. Germline-derived CDR1 and CDR2 are LNHDA and SQIVND (reference sequence). Written as DNA, the CDR3 is TGTGCCAGTAGTATGGACAGGGTGCTCGGCTACACCTTC. Protein product: CASSMDRVLGYTF.

This clonotype was detected a few times. CDR3 sequence (DNA): TGTGCCATCACAACGGCAATCCGAAACACCGGGGAGCTGTTTTTT. This translates into CAITTAIRNTGELFF. The rearrangement joins TRBV24-1 to TRBJ2-2; D gene ambiguous. V was pared by 11 bases and J by 2 bases, with 17 bases between. There are 15 residues in the CDR3. Per germline, CDR1 KGHDR and CDR2 SFDVKD.

This clonotype was picked up a small number of times. This sequence may be a read error, since a much larger clone differs from it by one base. J is TRBJ2-6 and V is TRBV2; 10 bases map to TRBD2. The CDR3 spans 18 residues. Germline V lookup: CDR1 SNHLY, CDR2 FYNNEI. The junction had 12 bases not matched to a gene; V was cut back by 10 bases and J by 0 bases. CDR3 region: CANSARSSGSSGANVLTF. CDR3 coding DNA: TGTGCCAACAGCGCAAGGTCTAGCGGGAGCTCTGGGGCCAACGTCCTGACTTTC.

There are a few counts of this clonotype. The CDR3 protein is CATRARRGNIREQFF. In DNA, the CDR3 is TGTGCCACCAGGGCCCGCAGGGGTAACATTCGTGAGCAGTTCTTC. This chain uses TRBV15 with TRBJ2-1, with D possibly being TRBD1 (6 bases). The germline V gene encodes CDR1 LNHNV and CDR2 YYDKDF (reference sequence). CDR3 length equals 15 residues. V lost 6 bases and J 9 bases, leaving 21 bases between the germline ends.

V and J are TRBV29-1 and TRBJ2-1; D is ambiguous. The germline V gene encodes CDR1 SQVTM and CDR2 ANQGSEA. V lost 8 bases to trimming and J lost 0 bases, with 11 bases between them. The CDR3 consists of 13 residues. The CDR3 coding sequence is TGCAGCTTACAGACAAACTCCTACAATGAGCAGTTCTTC. This sequence encodes CSLQTNSYNEQFF.

At least ten counts were recorded for this clonotype. The V and J genes are TRBV28 and TRBJ2-7, with 16 bases identical to TRBD2. V lost 5 bases and J lost 5; bases outside the gene matches: 15. From germline, CDR1 is MDHEN and CDR2 SYDVKM. This CDR3 has 19 amino acids. The CDR3 nucleotides read TGTGCCAGCAGTAGAACCGGGACTAGCGGGAGGGCACTCCTGAACGAGCAGTACTTC. Translating it yields CASSRTGTSGRALLNEQYF.

This clonotype was seen a few times. The chain carries TRBV5-1 and TRBJ2-2; perhaps D is TRBD1 or TRBD2 (6 bases each). The CDR3 is 15 residues long. Germline V gene lookup returns CDR1 SGHRS and CDR2 YFSETQ. V lost 4 bases to trimming and J lost 3 bases, with 13 bases between them. CDR3 nucleotides: TGCGCCAGCAGCACCGGGGGCTTCGACACCGGGGAGCTGTTTTTT. Translated: CASSTGGFDTGELFF.

There are a few counts of this clonotype. The chain uses TRBV4-3 and TRBJ2-5; D possibly corresponds to TRBD2 (5 bases). Germline V gene data show CDR1 as LGHNA and CDR2 as YSLEER. The CDR3 runs 14 residues. The V gene lost 0 bases and the J gene lost 7 bases, with 12 bases spanning the gap. CDR3 bases: TGCGCCAGCAGCCAAGATCCGGCCCGGGGGACCCAGTACTTC. Its protein is CASSQDPARGTQYF.

The sample holds many counts of this clonotype. The DNA of the CDR3 is TGTGCCAGCAGTATCGGACAGGAGCAGTTCTTC. It yields the protein CASSIGQEQFF. The chain employs TRBV6-1 and TRBJ2-1; a possible D gene is TRBD1 (6 bases). V dropped 5 bases and J dropped 10 bases, with 9 bases sitting between them. CDR3 length: 11 residues. Germline values: CDR1 MNHNS, CDR2 SASEGT.

This chain links TRBV20-1 with TRBJ2-5, with 7 bases fitting TRBD2. There are 14 residues in the CDR3. Trimming removed 2 bases from V and 5 bases from J; junction bases left unmatched: 8. Germline-derived CDR1 and CDR2 are DFQATT and SNEGSKA (reference sequence). Here the CDR3 reads CSARPTRRGETQYF. The CDR3 DNA reads as TGCAGTGCTAGACCGACTAGGCGGGGGGAGACCCAGTACTTC.